Following are 16 T cell receptor beta chains from one sample sequenced in a study of vaccination effects on CD4 cells after COVID-19 (dated 2022 in TCRdb). After 10 days of culture, CD4+ T cells were isolated with the EasySep CD4+ T cell isolation kit. These TCRs' antigens remain unknown. Libraries were made using the immunoSEQ multiplex PCR assay. Held by TCRdb, this immuneACCESS table contains in-frame sequences only and omits some clones. Under half of the omission traces to an unresolved V gene where checked; the cause of the rest is unknown. Here the sample has about 58,000 clones; 70% to 80% occur a single time. The top ten hold approximately 2.8% of the sample. Source: CD4+ T cells from PBMCs cultured without peptide, taken before COVID-19 vaccination. All receptors come from a human donor who received a COVID-19 vaccine.

The chain has TRBV6-4 and TRBJ2-7; D is perhaps TRBD1 (5 bases). The CDR3 loop spans 13 amino acids. Trimming left V 2 bases short and J 6 bases short, with 11 bases between. The germline V gene has CDR1 MRHNA and CDR2 SNTAGT. CDR3 bases: TGTGCCAGCAGTGACGGACACCCGGGCGAGCAGTACGTC. The encoded protein is CASSDGHPGEQYV.

The gene calls are TRBV30 and TRBJ1-1; a weak D match, TRBD1 (5 bases). This CDR3 contains 14 residues. The germline V gene encodes CDR1 GTSNPN and CDR2 SVGIG (reference sequence). Trimming removed 2 bases from V and 1 base from J, with 11 bases in between. Here the CDR3 DNA reads TGTGCCTGGAGTCCCCGTGGGGGGAACACTGAAGCTTTCTTT. Translation gives CAWSPRGGNTEAFF.

This clone was observed once. The rearrangement links TRBV5-1 to TRBJ2-5; 7 bases align to TRBD1. The CDR3 sequence is 15 residues long. Germline loops: CDR1 SGHRS, CDR2 YFSETQ. The V and J ends lost 2 bases and 7 bases, in that order; junction bases with no gene match: 11. CDR3 amino acids: CASSLGTVPSVTQYF. DNA of the CDR3: TGCGCCAGCAGCTTAGGGACAGTCCCGTCTGTGACCCAGTACTTC.

This clone was seen repeatedly, ten times or more. The chain carries TRBV28 and TRBJ2-2; 8 bases align to TRBD2. Per the germline V gene, CDR1 is MDHEN and CDR2 is SYDVKM. There are 16 residues in the CDR3. The V segment lost 7 bases and the J segment 0 bases; nucleotides outside the gene matches: 7. CDR3 protein: CASTTSGSTNTGELFF. For the CDR3, the DNA is TGTGCCAGCACCACTAGCGGAAGTACGAACACCGGGGAGCTGTTTTTT.

CDR3 in amino acids: CASSPSPKATDTQYF. CDR3 in DNA: TGCGCCAGCAGCCCATCTCCGAAAGCCACAGATACGCAGTATTTT. The chain couples TRBV4-1 to TRBJ2-3, with no clear D. V dropped 4 bases and J dropped 2 bases, with 13 bases sitting between them. The CDR3 runs 15 residues. From germline, CDR1 is MGHRA and CDR2 YSYEKL.

This chain's CDR3 is CASSYDRASSGNTIYF. DNA of the CDR3: TGTGCCAGCAGCTATGACAGGGCCAGCTCTGGAAACACCATATATTTT. The chain links TRBV6-6 to TRBJ1-3; 7 nucleotides match TRBD1. From germline, CDR1 is MNHNY and CDR2 SVGAGI (reference sequence). J was trimmed by 0 bases and V by 6 bases; bases with no gene match: 8. The CDR3 length is 16 residues.

J is TRBJ2-7 and V is TRBV11-2, with TRBD1 matching over 11 bases. This CDR3 is 16 amino acids long. CDR1 is SGHAT and CDR2 is FQNNGV in the germline V gene. J lost 2 bases, V lost 5 bases, and 8 bases had no gene match. CDR3: CASSAPGDRGTYEQYV. The CDR3 bases are TGTGCCAGCAGCGCCCCCGGGGACAGGGGGACCTACGAGCAGTACGTC.

This clone has only a few counts. The chain has TRBV9 and TRBJ1-3, with D perhaps TRBD1 (6 bases). The germline V gene has CDR1 SGDLS and CDR2 YYNGEE. The V end lost 4 bases, the J end lost 3 bases, and 17 bases lay between the germline ends. The CDR3 runs 16 residues. CDR3 sequence (DNA): TGTGCCAGCAGCCCCGGGTCGGGGGCGCTTGGAAACACCATATATTTT. Its protein product is CASSPGSGALGNTIYF.

This clone was counted a single time. The junction departs from the called germline gene at one end, perhaps through a read error. Other DNA sequences in this specimen translate into the identical CDR3. The chain recombines TRBV28 with TRBJ1-2; perhaps TRBD1 as D (6 bases). CDR1 MDHEN and CDR2 SYDVKM come from the germline V gene. This CDR3 region has 17 residues. For the CDR3, the DNA is TGTGCCAGCAGTTTATACGGAATGATCGGGGGGCGCAGTGGCTACACTTTC. Translated: CASSLYGMIGGRSGYTF.

This chain links TRBV6-5 with TRBJ2-7, with TRBD2 identical over 10 bases. Germline V CDR1 and CDR2: MNHEY, SVGAGI. V gave up 5 bases and J gave up 2 bases; unmatched junction bases: 6. The CDR3 loop spans 15 amino acids. CDR3 sequence reads: CASSRGAGGAYEQYV. For the CDR3, the DNA is TGTGCCAGCAGTAGAGGAGCGGGGGGGGCCTACGAGCAGTACGTC.

The chain recombines TRBV29-1 with TRBJ2-6; TRBD1 aligns across 9 bases. Germline V lookup: CDR1 SQVTM, CDR2 ANQGSEA. The CDR3 is 16 amino acids. V was pared by 6 bases and J by 2 bases, with 8 bases of the junction left unmatched. In nucleotides, the CDR3 is TGCAGCGTCCGACAGGGGGGTAGAACTGGGGCCAACGTCCTGACTTTC. It codes for CSVRQGGRTGANVLTF.

This clone was counted a single time. The J gene is TRBJ2-1, the V gene TRBV10-3; 7 bases agree with TRBD1. This CDR3 contains 16 residues. Germline CDR1 and CDR2: ENHRY and SYGVKD. V was pared by 8 bases and J by 0 bases, with 10 bases of the junction left unmatched. The CDR3 coding sequence is TGTGCCATCGGGACAGCCGACTTTTACTCCTACAATGAGCAGTTCTTC. Protein: CAIGTADFYSYNEQFF.

Comment on this clone: Relative to the germline gene, one junction end is altered; a read error may explain this. This chain links TRBV6-1 with TRBJ1-6; D gene uncertain. The CDR3 is 16 amino acids. Germline-derived CDR1 and CDR2 are MNHNS and SASEGT. This chain's CDR3 is CASSEALPAYNLPLHF. The CDR3 DNA follows: TGTGCCAGCAGTGAAGCCTTACCAGCTTATAATTTACCCCTCCACTTT.

This clone was seen once. The rearrangement links TRBV28 to TRBJ1-3, with 7 bases aligning to TRBD1. Looked up from germline, CDR1 is MDHEN and CDR2 is SYDVKM. This CDR3 has 19 amino acids. With V trimmed by 3 bases and J by 1 base, 15 bases remained unmatched. The CDR3 loop reads CASSFTSQRGQRSGNTIYF. The CDR3 DNA reads TGTGCCAGCAGTTTCACATCCCAAAGGGGGCAGAGGTCTGGAAACACCATATATTTT. The whole variable domain, filled in from reference TRBV28 and TRBJ1-3, reads DVKVTQSSRYLVKRTGEKVFLECVQDMDHENMFWYRQDPGLGLRLIYFSYDVKMKEKGDIPEGYSVSREKKERFSLILESASTNQTSMYLCASSFTSQRGQRSGNTIYFGEGSWLTVV.

This chain links TRBV19 with TRBJ2-2, with 8 bases identical to TRBD1. Germline CDR1 reads LNHDA; CDR2 reads SQIVND (reference sequence). V was clipped by 5 bases and J by 5 bases; unmatched bases: 4. The CDR3 is made up of 14 amino acids. CDR3 loop: CASSVDRGTGELFF. CDR3 DNA: TGTGCCAGTAGTGTCGACAGGGGTACCGGGGAGCTGTTTTTT.

This sequence joins TRBV5-1 and TRBJ1-6; a possible D gene is TRBD1 (5 bases). Trimming removed 4 bases from V and 7 bases from J, with 15 bases in between. The CDR3 consists of 15 residues. In germline, CDR1 is SGHRS, CDR2 YFSETQ. Here the CDR3 reads CASSPREGTNSPLHF. The CDR3 DNA is TGCGCCAGCAGCCCACGGGAAGGGACGAATTCACCCCTCCACTTT.